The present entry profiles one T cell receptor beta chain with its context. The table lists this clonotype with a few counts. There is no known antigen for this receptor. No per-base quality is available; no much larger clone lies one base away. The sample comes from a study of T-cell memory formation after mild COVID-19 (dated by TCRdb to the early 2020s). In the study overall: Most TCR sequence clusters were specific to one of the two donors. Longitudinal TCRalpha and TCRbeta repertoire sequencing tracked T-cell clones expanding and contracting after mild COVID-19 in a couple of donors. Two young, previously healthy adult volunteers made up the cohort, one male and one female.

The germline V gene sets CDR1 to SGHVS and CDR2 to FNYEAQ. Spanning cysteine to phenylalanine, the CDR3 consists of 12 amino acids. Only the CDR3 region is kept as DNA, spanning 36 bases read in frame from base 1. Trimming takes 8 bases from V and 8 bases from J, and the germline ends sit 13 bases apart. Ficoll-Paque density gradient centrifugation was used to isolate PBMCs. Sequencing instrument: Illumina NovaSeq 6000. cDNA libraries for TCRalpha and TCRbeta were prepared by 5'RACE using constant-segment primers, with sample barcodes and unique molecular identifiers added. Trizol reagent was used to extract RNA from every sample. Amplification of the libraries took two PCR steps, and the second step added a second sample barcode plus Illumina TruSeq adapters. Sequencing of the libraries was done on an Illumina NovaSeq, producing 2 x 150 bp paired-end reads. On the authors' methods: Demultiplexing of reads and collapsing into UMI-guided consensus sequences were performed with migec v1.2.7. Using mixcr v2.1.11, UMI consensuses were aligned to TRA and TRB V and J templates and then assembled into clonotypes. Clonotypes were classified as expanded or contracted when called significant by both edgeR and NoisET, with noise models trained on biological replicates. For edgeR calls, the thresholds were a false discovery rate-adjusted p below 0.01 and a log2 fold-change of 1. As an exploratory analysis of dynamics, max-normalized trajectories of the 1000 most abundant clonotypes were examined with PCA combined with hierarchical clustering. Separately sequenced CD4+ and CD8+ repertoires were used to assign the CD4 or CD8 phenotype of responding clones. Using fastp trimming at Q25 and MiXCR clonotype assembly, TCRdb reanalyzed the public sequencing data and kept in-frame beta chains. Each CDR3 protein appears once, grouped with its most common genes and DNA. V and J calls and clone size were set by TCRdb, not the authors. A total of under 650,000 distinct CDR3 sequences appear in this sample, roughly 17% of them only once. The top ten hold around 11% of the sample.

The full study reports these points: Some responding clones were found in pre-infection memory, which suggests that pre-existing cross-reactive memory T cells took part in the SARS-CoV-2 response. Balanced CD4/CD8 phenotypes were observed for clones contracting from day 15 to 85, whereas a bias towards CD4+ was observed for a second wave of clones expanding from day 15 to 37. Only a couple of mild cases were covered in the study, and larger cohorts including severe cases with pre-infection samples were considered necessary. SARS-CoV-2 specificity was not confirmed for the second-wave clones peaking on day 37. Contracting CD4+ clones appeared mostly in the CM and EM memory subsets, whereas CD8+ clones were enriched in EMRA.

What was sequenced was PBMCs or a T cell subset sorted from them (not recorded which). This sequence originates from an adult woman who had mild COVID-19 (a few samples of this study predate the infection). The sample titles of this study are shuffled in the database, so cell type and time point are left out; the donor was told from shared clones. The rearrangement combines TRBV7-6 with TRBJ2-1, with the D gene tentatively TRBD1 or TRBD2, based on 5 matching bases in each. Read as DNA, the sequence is TGTGCCAGCGGGAAGGGGAGCGATGAGCAGTTCTTC. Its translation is CASGKGSDEQFF.